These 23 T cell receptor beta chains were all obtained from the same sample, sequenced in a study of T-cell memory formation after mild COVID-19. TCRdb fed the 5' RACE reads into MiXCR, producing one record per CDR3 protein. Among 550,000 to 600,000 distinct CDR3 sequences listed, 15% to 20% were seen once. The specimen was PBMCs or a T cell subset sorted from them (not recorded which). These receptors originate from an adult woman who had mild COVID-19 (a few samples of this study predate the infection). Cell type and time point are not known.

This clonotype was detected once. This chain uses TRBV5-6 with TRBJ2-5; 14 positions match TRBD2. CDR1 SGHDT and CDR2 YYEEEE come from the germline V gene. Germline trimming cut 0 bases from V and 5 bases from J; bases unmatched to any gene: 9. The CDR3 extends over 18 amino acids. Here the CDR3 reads CASSLERLAGGSGETQYF. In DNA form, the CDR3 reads TGTGCCAGCAGCTTGGAAAGACTAGCGGGGGGGTCGGGGGAGACCCAGTACTTC.

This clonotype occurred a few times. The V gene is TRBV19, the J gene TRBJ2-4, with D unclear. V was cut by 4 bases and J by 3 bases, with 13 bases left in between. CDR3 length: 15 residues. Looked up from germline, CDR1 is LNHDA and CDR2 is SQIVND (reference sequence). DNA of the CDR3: TGTGCCAGTAGTACTGGGGAATTGGTCAAAAACATTCAGTACTTC. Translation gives CASSTGELVKNIQYF.

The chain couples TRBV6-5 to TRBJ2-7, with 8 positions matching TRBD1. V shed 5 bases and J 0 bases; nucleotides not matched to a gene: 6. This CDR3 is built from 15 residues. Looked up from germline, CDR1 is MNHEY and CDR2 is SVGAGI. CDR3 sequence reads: CASSIRTGPSYEQYF. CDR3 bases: TGTGCCAGCAGTATTAGGACAGGGCCCTCCTACGAGCAGTACTTC.

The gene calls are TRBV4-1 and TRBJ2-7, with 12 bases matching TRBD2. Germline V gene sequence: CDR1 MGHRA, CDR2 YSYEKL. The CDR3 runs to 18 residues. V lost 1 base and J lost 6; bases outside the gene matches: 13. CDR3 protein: CASSQGRELAGGSTEQYF. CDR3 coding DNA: TGCGCCAGCAGCCAAGGCAGGGAACTAGCGGGGGGTTCTACCGAGCAGTACTTC.

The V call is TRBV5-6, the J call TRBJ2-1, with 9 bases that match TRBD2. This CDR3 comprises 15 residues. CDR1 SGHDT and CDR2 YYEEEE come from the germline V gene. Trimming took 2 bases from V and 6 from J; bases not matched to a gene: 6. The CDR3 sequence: CASSFLAGVSNEQFF. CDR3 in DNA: TGTGCCAGCAGCTTCTTAGCGGGAGTGAGCAATGAGCAGTTCTTC. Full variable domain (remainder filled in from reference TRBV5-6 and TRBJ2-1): DAGVTQSPTHLIKTRGQQVTLRCSPKSGHDTVSWYQQALGQGPQFIFQYYEEEERQRGNFPDRFSGHQFPNYSSELNVNALLLGDSALYLCASSFLAGVSNEQFFGPGTRLTVL.

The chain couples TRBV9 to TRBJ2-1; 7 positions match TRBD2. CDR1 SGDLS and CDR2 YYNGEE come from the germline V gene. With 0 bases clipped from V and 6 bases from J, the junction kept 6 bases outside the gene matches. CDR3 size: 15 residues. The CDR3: CASSVGGWGGNEQFF. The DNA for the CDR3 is TGTGCCAGCAGCGTAGGGGGCTGGGGGGGCAATGAGCAGTTCTTC.

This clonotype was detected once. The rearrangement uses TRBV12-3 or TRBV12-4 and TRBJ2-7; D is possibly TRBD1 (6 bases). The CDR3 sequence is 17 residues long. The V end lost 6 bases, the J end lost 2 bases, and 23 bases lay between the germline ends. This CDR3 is CASSRPGTLVGPYEQYF. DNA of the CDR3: TGTGCCAGCAGCCGCCCGGGGACACTAGTAGGGCCCTACGAGCAGTACTTC.

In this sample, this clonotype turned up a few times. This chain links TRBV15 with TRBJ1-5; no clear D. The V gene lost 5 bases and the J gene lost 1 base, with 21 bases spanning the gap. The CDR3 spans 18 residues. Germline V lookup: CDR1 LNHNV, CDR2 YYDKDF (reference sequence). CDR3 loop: CATSPTRIDGGSNQPQHF. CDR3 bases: TGTGCCACCAGCCCCACCAGGATTGACGGAGGGAGCAATCAGCCCCAGCATTTT.

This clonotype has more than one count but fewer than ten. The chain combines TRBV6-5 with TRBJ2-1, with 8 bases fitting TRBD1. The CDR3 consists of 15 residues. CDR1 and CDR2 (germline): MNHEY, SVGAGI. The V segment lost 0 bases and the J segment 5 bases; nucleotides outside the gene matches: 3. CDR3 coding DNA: TGTGCCAGCAGTTACTCAGACAGGGGAAACAATGAGCAGTTCTTC. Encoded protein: CASSYSDRGNNEQFF.

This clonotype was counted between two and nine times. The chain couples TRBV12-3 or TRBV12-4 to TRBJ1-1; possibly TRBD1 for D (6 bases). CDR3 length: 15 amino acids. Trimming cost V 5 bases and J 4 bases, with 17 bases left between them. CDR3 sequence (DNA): TGTGCCAGCAGTCAACGGGTTGGGGGCGGCACTGAAGCTTTCTTT. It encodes CASSQRVGGGTEAFF.

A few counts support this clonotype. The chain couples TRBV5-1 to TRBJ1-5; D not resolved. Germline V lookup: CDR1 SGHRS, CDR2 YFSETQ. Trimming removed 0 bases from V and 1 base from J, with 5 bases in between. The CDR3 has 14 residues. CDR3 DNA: TGCGCCAGCAGCTTGGCACCCAGCAATCAGCCCCAGCATTTT. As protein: CASSLAPSNQPQHF. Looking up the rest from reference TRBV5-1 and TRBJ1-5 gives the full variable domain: KAGVTQTPRYLIKTRGQQVTLSCSPISGHRSVSWYQQTPGQGLQFLFEYFSETQRNKGNFPGRFSGRQFSNSRSEMNVSTLELGDSALYLCASSLAPSNQPQHFGDGTRLSIL.

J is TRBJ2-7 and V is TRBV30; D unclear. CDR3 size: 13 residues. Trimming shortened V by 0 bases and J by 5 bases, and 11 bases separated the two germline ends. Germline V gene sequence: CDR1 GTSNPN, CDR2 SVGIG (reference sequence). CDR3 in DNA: TGTGCCTGGAGTGTACAAGGGATCAACGAGCAGTACTTC. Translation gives CAWSVQGINEQYF.

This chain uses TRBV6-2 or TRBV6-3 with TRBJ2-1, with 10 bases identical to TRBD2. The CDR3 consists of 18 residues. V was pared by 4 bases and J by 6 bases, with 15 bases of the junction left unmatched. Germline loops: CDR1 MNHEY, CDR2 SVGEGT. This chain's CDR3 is CASSSNLAGAKHLNEQFF. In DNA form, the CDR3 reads TGTGCCAGCAGTTCCAATCTAGCGGGAGCAAAACATCTCAATGAGCAGTTCTTC.

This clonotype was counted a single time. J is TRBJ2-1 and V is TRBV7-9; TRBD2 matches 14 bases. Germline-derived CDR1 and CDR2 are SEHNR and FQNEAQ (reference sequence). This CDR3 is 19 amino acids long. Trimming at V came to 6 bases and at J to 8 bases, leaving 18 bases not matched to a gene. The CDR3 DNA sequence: TGTGCCAGCAGTTGGGTTAGGGGACTAGCGGGAGAATCTATCGATGAGCAGTTCTTC. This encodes CASSWVRGLAGESIDEQFF.

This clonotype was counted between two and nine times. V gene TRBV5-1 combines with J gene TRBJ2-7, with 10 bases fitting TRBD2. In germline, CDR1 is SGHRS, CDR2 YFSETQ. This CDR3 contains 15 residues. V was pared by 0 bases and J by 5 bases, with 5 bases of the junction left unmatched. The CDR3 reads CASSLGGTSGNEQYF. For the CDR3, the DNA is TGCGCCAGCAGCTTGGGTGGCACTAGCGGGAACGAGCAGTACTTC.

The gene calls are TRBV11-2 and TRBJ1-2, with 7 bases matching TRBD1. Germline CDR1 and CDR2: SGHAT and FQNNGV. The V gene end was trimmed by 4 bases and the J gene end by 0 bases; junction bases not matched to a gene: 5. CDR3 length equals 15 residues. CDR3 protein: CASSSATGTNYGYTF. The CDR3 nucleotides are TGTGCCAGCAGCTCCGCGACAGGGACTAACTATGGCTACACCTTC.

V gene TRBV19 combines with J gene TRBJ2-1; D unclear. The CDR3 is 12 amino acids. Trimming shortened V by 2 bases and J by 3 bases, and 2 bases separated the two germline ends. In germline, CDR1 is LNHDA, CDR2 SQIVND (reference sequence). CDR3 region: CASSISYNEQFF. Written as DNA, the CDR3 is TGTGCCAGTAGTATAAGCTACAATGAGCAGTTCTTC.

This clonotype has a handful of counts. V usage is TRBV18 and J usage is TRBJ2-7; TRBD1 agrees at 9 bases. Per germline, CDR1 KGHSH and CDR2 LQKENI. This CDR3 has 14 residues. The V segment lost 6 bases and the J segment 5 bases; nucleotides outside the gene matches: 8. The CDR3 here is CASSNRGQGHEQYF. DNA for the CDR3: TGTGCCAGCTCGAACCGGGGACAGGGCCACGAGCAGTACTTC.

This chain's CDR3 is CATSPETANTGELFF. The CDR3 bases are TGTGCCACCAGTCCGGAGACCGCGAACACCGGGGAGCTGTTTTTT. The rearrangement links TRBV24-1 to TRBJ2-2; no firm D call. Germline CDR1 is KGHDR and CDR2 is SFDVKD. The CDR3 extends over 15 amino acids. The V gene lost 6 bases and the J gene lost 0 bases, with 10 bases spanning the gap.

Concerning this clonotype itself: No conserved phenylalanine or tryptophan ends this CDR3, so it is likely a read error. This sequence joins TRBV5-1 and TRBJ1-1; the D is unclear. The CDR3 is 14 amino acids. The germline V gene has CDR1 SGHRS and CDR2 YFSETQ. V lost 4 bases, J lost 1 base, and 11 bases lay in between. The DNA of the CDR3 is TGCGCCAGCAGCCCGAGGACGGGGAACACTGAAGCTTTCCTT. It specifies CASSPRTGNTEAFL.

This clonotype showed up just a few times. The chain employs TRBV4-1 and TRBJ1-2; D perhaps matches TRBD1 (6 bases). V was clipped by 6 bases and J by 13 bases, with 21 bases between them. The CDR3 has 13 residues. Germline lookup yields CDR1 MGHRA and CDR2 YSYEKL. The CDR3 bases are TGCGCCAGCAGTCAACTCCCGGGGGGCGGATGCACCTTC. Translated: CASSQLPGGGCTF.

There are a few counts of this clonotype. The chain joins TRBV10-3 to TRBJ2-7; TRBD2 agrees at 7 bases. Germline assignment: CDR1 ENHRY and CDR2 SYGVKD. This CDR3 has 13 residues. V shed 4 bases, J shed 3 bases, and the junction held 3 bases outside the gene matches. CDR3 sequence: CAISGGLSYEQYF. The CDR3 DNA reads TGTGCCATCAGTGGGGGACTAAGCTACGAGCAGTACTTC.

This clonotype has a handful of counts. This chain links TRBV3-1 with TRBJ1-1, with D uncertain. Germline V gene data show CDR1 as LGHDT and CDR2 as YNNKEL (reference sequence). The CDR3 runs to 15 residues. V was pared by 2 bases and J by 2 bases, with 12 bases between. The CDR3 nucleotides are TGTGCCAGCAGCCAAATGGCACAGAAAAACACTGAAGCTTTCTTT. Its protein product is CASSQMAQKNTEAFF.